This TCR beta chain comes out of a study of blood T cell repertoires in COVID-19. The repertoire was sequenced with immunoSEQ multiplex PCR; TCRdb's copy has only in-frame clones and lacks some. The sample carries a few hundred thousand clones, around 90% recorded once. This CDR3 is 14 amino acids long. Trimming took 3 bases from V and 7 from J, leaving 13 bases between them. Germline loops: CDR1 GTSNPN, CDR2 SVGIG (reference sequence). The receptor was derived from a woman aged 60-70 years with COVID-19, enrolled during active disease. V and J are TRBV30 and TRBJ1-6; D is unclear. Sequenced sample: peripheral blood. CDR3 nucleotides: TGTGCCTGGAGGAAAACCCGAGGGAATTCACCCCTCCACTTT. It specifies CAWRKTRGNSPLHF.